This is a list of T cell receptor beta chains from one sample in a study of blood T cells in healthy people across ages. TCRdb fed the 5' RACE reads into MiXCR, producing one record per CDR3 protein. The sample consists of about 720,000 distinct CDR3 sequences, around 25% of them appearing once. The sample was also reused in another study, on T cells of mothers and their children.

The sequenced sample was blood. These receptors came from a boy aged 5-17 years in good health. Both conserved end residues are part of each CDR3. The D gene is left open where the match is weak. Size is stated for part of the rows, as once, few or many counts, or as a class when the clone is expanded.

J,V,D,length,size,CDR3,DNA
TRBJ1-1,TRBV14,.,15,few,CASSHLGSLNTEAFF,TGTGCCAGCAGCCATCTCGGCAGCCTGAACACTGAAGCTTTCTTT
TRBJ2-1,TRBV13,TRBD2,16,.,CASSELAGDAYNEQFF,TGTGCCAGCAGCGAACTAGCGGGGGACGCCTACAATGAGCAGTTCTTC
TRBJ1-4,TRBV20-1,TRBD1,15,.,CSASRGDRSREKLFF,TGCAGTGCTTCTCGAGGGGACAGGTCCCGCGAAAAACTGTTTTTT
TRBJ2-5,TRBV12-3/TRBV12-4,TRBD1,12,.,CASSSGQGYKYF,TGTGCCAGCAGTTCCGGACAGGGTTATAAGTACTTC
TRBJ2-7,TRBV28,.,12,.,CASSPRLYEQYF,TGTGCCAGCAGTCCTCGCCTCTACGAGCAGTACTTC
TRBJ2-3,TRBV7-2,.,15,.,CASSSGTHRGDTQYF,TGCGCCAGCAGCTCCGGGACACACCGTGGGGATACGCAGTATTTT
TRBJ2-5,TRBV6-6,TRBD1,15,.,CASNRTGGTQETQYF,TGTGCCAGCAATCGGACAGGGGGCACACAAGAGACCCAGTACTTC
TRBJ1-5,TRBV15,.,14,.,CATGEGGSNQPQHF,TGTGCCACCGGTGAGGGTGGGAGCAATCAGCCCCAGCATTTT
TRBJ2-1,TRBV24-1,TRBD1,15,few,CATSASTGVYNEQFF,TGTGCCACCAGTGCCTCGACAGGGGTTTACAATGAGCAGTTCTTC
TRBJ1-4,TRBV28,.,14,.,CASSSRQRWEKLFF,TGTGCCAGCAGCTCCAGGCAGAGGTGGGAAAAACTGTTTTTT
TRBJ2-6,TRBV6-2/TRBV6-3,TRBD1,16,.,CASRGTGDSGANVLTF,TGTGCCAGCAGAGGGACAGGGGACTCTGGGGCCAACGTCCTGACTTTC
TRBJ1-1,TRBV27,.,14,few,CASRVAGLNTEAFF,TGTGCCAGCAGAGTAGCGGGGCTGAACACTGAAGCTTTCTTT
TRBJ2-3,TRBV20-1,.,14,.,CSARAGEATDTQYF,TGCAGTGCTAGAGCGGGAGAGGCGACAGATACGCAGTATTTT
TRBJ2-1,TRBV12-3/TRBV12-4,.,13,.,CASSPIGSVEQFF,TGTGCCAGCAGCCCGATCGGAAGTGTTGAGCAGTTCTTC
TRBJ2-7,TRBV4-2,TRBD2,14,few,CASSPFAGEYEQYF,TGTGCCAGCAGCCCGTTCGCGGGAGAGTACGAGCAGTACTTC
TRBJ2-5,TRBV12-3/TRBV12-4,.,13,.,CASRGTKGETQYF,TGTGCCAGCAGGGGTACCAAGGGGGAGACCCAGTACTTC
TRBJ2-7,TRBV28,TRBD1,14,few,CASSNRGSAYEQYF,TGTGCCAGCAGTAACAGGGGGTCGGCCTACGAGCAGTACTTC
TRBJ2-7,TRBV7-6,TRBD2,15,.,CASSPGAGGTYEQYF,TGTGCCAGCAGCCCAGGAGCGGGGGGGACCTACGAGCAGTACTTC
TRBJ1-1,TRBV5-6,.,14,.,CASSLGAANTEAFF,TGTGCCAGCAGCTTGGGGGCAGCGAACACTGAAGCTTTCTTT
TRBJ2-7,TRBV25-1,.,12,.,CASAYRDYEQYF,TGTGCCAGCGCCTACAGGGACTACGAGCAGTACTTC
TRBJ2-5,TRBV7-9,.,16,.,CASSFQIEGGQETQYF,TGTGCCAGCAGCTTCCAGATCGAGGGAGGCCAAGAGACCCAGTACTTC
TRBJ1-2,TRBV7-9,.,14,.,CASSSLDGAGGYTF,TGTGCCAGCAGCTCCCTTGACGGGGCGGGCGGCTACACCTTC
TRBJ2-3,TRBV5-6,TRBD2,16,.,CASSYRTGTSGDTQYF,TGTGCCAGCAGCTATAGAACCGGGACTAGCGGGGATACGCAGTATTTT
TRBJ2-5,TRBV6-1,.,14,once,CASTRTVNQETQYF,TGTGCCAGCACCAGGACAGTGAACCAAGAGACCCAGTACTTC
TRBJ2-1,TRBV28,TRBD2,16,few,CASSPTSGGIHNEQFF,TGTGCCAGCAGTCCTACTAGCGGGGGGATCCACAATGAGCAGTTCTTC
TRBJ1-5,TRBV28,TRBD1,14,.,CASSPGTGGSLGHF,TGTGCCAGCAGTCCCGGGACAGGGGGCTCTCTGGGGCATTTT
TRBJ1-3,TRBV20-1,.,13,few,CSARLVSGNTIYF,TGCAGTGCTAGATTGGTCTCTGGAAACACCATATATTTT
TRBJ1-4,TRBV7-8,.,16,.,CASSLVRRGGSEKLFF,TGTGCCAGCAGCTTAGTTCGAAGGGGAGGTTCTGAAAAACTGTTTTTT
TRBJ2-3,TRBV20-1,TRBD2,14,.,CSAPNSGRTDTQYF,TGCAGTGCTCCGAACAGCGGGAGGACAGATACGCAGTATTTT
TRBJ2-3,TRBV7-2,TRBD2,16,.,CASSSTSANTRDTQYF,TGTGCCAGCAGCTCTACTAGCGCAAATACAAGAGATACGCAGTATTTT